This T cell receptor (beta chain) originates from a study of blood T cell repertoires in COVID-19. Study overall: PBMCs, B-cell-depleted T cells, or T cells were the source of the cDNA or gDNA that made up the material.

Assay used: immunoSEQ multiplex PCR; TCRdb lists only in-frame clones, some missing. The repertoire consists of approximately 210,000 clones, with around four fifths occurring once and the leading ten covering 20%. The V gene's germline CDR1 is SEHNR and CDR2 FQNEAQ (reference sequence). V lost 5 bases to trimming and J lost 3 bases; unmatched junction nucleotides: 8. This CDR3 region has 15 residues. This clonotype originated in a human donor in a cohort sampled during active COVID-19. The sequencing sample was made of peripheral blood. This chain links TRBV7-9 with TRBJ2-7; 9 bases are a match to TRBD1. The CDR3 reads CASSQPGQGSYEQYF. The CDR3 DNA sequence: TGTGCCAGCAGCCAACCGGGACAGGGTAGCTACGAGCAGTACTTC.